These T cell receptor beta chains were read from a single sample in a study of blood T cell repertoires in COVID-19. TCRdb's copy holds only in-frame clones and misses some; the assay was immunoSEQ multiplex PCR. The sample consists of 200,000 to 300,000 clones, more than 70% of them appearing once. Sequenced: PBMCs or T cells enriched from blood (not recorded which). These TCRs come from a woman aged 40 to 50 with acute COVID-19. The CDR3 runs from the conserved cysteine through the conserved F or W. Each record gives: V gene, J gene, clone size, D gene, CDR3 protein, CDR3 DNA. D genes are given only for firm matches. Clone size is given for some rows only: seen once, a few or many times, or a class if the clone is expanded.

v_call: TRBV28
j_call: TRBJ2-7
clone_size: once
d_call: TRBD1
cdr3_aa: CASKKGQAYEQYF
cdr3_nt: TGTGCCAGCAAGAAAGGACAGGCCTACGAGCAGTACTTC

v_call: TRBV24-1
j_call: TRBJ2-1
clone_size: -
d_call: TRBD2
cdr3_aa: CATSDLSGTTYNEQFF
cdr3_nt: TGTGCCACCAGTGATTTGAGCGGGACTACCTACAATGAGCAGTTCTTC

v_call: TRBV7-9
j_call: TRBJ1-4
clone_size: -
d_call: -
cdr3_aa: CASSTPGLLNEKLFF
cdr3_nt: TGTGCCAGCAGCACCCCAGGACTCTTAAATGAAAAACTGTTTTTT

v_call: TRBV7-8
j_call: TRBJ2-5
clone_size: -
d_call: TRBD2
cdr3_aa: CASSLERGGGQETQYF
cdr3_nt: TGTGCCAGCAGCTTAGAACGGGGCGGGGGACAAGAGACCCAGTACTTC

v_call: TRBV24-1
j_call: TRBJ2-3
clone_size: -
d_call: -
cdr3_aa: CATSESRTSDTQYF
cdr3_nt: TGTGCCACCAGTGAGTCACGGACTTCAGATACGCAGTATTTT

v_call: TRBV3-1/TRBV3-2
j_call: TRBJ1-2
clone_size: -
d_call: TRBD1
cdr3_aa: CASSHTDRRYGYTF
cdr3_nt: TGTGCCAGCAGCCATACGGACAGGCGCTATGGCTACACCTTC

v_call: TRBV7-2
j_call: TRBJ2-1
clone_size: -
d_call: -
cdr3_aa: CASSLGPLGQFF
cdr3_nt: TGTGCCAGCAGCTTAGGTCCCCTCGGGCAGTTCTTC

v_call: TRBV19
j_call: TRBJ1-5
clone_size: -
d_call: -
cdr3_aa: CASSHTDSNQPQHF
cdr3_nt: TGTGCCAGTAGCCATACAGATAGCAATCAGCCCCAGCATTTT

v_call: TRBV6-5
j_call: TRBJ1-2
clone_size: -
d_call: -
cdr3_aa: CASSYSFRSGGYTF
cdr3_nt: TGTGCCAGCAGTTACTCATTTAGGTCAGGTGGCTACACCTTC

v_call: TRBV28
j_call: TRBJ1-1
clone_size: -
d_call: -
cdr3_aa: CASSLTRTANTEAFF
cdr3_nt: TGTGCCAGCAGCCTTACTAGGACAGCGAACACTGAAGCTTTCTTT

v_call: TRBV10-3
j_call: TRBJ2-3
clone_size: -
d_call: -
cdr3_aa: CAISAGRADTQYF
cdr3_nt: TGTGCCATCAGTGCCGGGAGAGCTGATACGCAGTATTTT

v_call: TRBV4-1
j_call: TRBJ2-1
clone_size: -
d_call: TRBD2
cdr3_aa: CASSQEPGLAYNEQFF
cdr3_nt: TGCGCCAGCAGCCAAGAACCGGGACTAGCATACAATGAGCAGTTCTTC

v_call: TRBV19
j_call: TRBJ1-5
clone_size: -
d_call: -
cdr3_aa: CASLEGSWFNQPQHF
cdr3_nt: TGTGCCAGCCTCGAGGGTTCGTGGTTCAATCAGCCCCAGCATTTT

v_call: TRBV12-5
j_call: TRBJ2-1
clone_size: -
d_call: TRBD2
cdr3_aa: CASEEREVYYNEQFF
cdr3_nt: TGTGCTAGTGAAGAGCGGGAGGTATATTACAATGAGCAGTTCTTC

v_call: TRBV20-1
j_call: TRBJ1-2
clone_size: -
d_call: -
cdr3_aa: CSARDLGPHTF
cdr3_nt: TGCAGTGCTAGAGATCTCGGTCCCCACACCTTC

v_call: TRBV5-1
j_call: TRBJ2-1
clone_size: -
d_call: -
cdr3_aa: CASSLQTSNNEQFF
cdr3_nt: TGCGCCAGCAGCTTACAGACATCCAACAATGAGCAGTTCTTC

v_call: TRBV30
j_call: TRBJ2-5
clone_size: -
d_call: -
cdr3_aa: CAWSRREGGTQYF
cdr3_nt: TGTGCCTGGAGTCGCAGGGAAGGGGGGACCCAGTACTTC

v_call: TRBV6-5
j_call: TRBJ1-2
clone_size: -
d_call: -
cdr3_aa: CASSPSDQDLGAF
cdr3_nt: TGTGCCAGCAGTCCCTCGGATCAAGACCTAGGCGCCTTC

v_call: TRBV27
j_call: TRBJ2-3
clone_size: -
d_call: -
cdr3_aa: CASSGGQDRVTQYF
cdr3_nt: TGTGCCAGCAGTGGCGGGCAAGATAGAGTTACGCAGTATTTT

v_call: TRBV10-1
j_call: TRBJ2-7
clone_size: -
d_call: -
cdr3_aa: CASSERLGAAYEQYF
cdr3_nt: TGCGCCAGCAGTGAGAGACTAGGGGCGGCCTACGAGCAGTACTTC

v_call: TRBV3-1/TRBV3-2
j_call: TRBJ2-3
clone_size: once
d_call: TRBD2
cdr3_aa: CASSQVLASSGLRDTQYF
cdr3_nt: TGTGCCAGCAGCCAAGTACTAGCCTCTAGCGGCCTGCGAGATACGCAGTATTTT

v_call: TRBV27
j_call: TRBJ1-5
clone_size: -
d_call: -
cdr3_aa: CASSARATNSNQPQHF
cdr3_nt: TGTGCCAGCAGTGCCAGGGCGACCAATAGCAATCAGCCCCAGCATTTT

v_call: TRBV6-5
j_call: TRBJ2-7
clone_size: -
d_call: TRBD1
cdr3_aa: CASRRDQGVTYEQYF
cdr3_nt: TGTGCCAGCAGACGTGATCAGGGGGTCACCTACGAGCAGTACTTC

v_call: TRBV9
j_call: TRBJ1-2
clone_size: -
d_call: -
cdr3_aa: CASSVATAAFYGYTF
cdr3_nt: TGTGCCAGCAGCGTAGCTACGGCGGCTTTCTATGGCTACACCTTC

v_call: TRBV28
j_call: TRBJ1-5
clone_size: few
d_call: -
cdr3_aa: CASKLTGLEQPQHF
cdr3_nt: TGTGCCAGCAAATTGACAGGTTTGGAACAGCCCCAGCATTTT

v_call: TRBV5-6
j_call: TRBJ1-2
clone_size: -
d_call: -
cdr3_aa: CASSLGNSVHGTF
cdr3_nt: TGTGCCAGCAGCTTGGGTAACTCTGTCCACGGGACCTTC

v_call: TRBV2
j_call: TRBJ1-5
clone_size: -
d_call: TRBD1
cdr3_aa: CASRWDSENQPQHF
cdr3_nt: TGTGCCAGCAGGTGGGACAGCGAGAATCAGCCCCAGCATTTT

v_call: TRBV14
j_call: TRBJ1-6
clone_size: -
d_call: -
cdr3_aa: CASSQDWQNNSPLHF
cdr3_nt: TGTGCCAGCAGCCAAGATTGGCAGAATAATTCACCCCTCCACTTT

v_call: TRBV24-1
j_call: TRBJ1-1
clone_size: -
d_call: TRBD1
cdr3_aa: CATSDFGTGGAGEAFF
cdr3_nt: TGTGCCACCAGTGATTTTGGGACAGGGGGCGCCGGTGAAGCTTTCTTT

v_call: TRBV9
j_call: TRBJ1-2
clone_size: -
d_call: TRBD1
cdr3_aa: CASSGDRDRSFVDGYTF
cdr3_nt: TGTGCCAGCAGCGGAGACCGGGACAGGAGTTTCGTAGATGGCTACACCTTC

v_call: TRBV11-3
j_call: TRBJ1-3
clone_size: -
d_call: TRBD1
cdr3_aa: CASSLGTGVGNTIYF
cdr3_nt: TGTGCCAGCAGCTTAGGAACAGGGGTCGGAAACACCATATATTTT

v_call: TRBV10-3
j_call: TRBJ1-1
clone_size: -
d_call: -
cdr3_aa: CAISGDTDTEAFF
cdr3_nt: TGTGCCATCAGTGGGGACACCGACACTGAAGCTTTCTTT

v_call: TRBV28
j_call: TRBJ1-3
clone_size: medium-sized
d_call: TRBD1
cdr3_aa: CASTGQGFSGNTIYF
cdr3_nt: TGTGCCAGCACGGGACAGGGGTTCTCTGGAAACACCATATATTTT

v_call: TRBV28
j_call: TRBJ2-1
clone_size: -
d_call: TRBD1
cdr3_aa: CASRQGLYNEQFF
cdr3_nt: TGTGCCAGCAGACAGGGGTTATACAATGAGCAGTTCTTC

v_call: TRBV28
j_call: TRBJ2-1
clone_size: -
d_call: -
cdr3_aa: CASSLGAASVSYNEQFF
cdr3_nt: TGTGCCAGCAGTTTAGGGGCAGCTTCGGTCTCCTACAATGAGCAGTTCTTC

v_call: TRBV2
j_call: TRBJ2-5
clone_size: -
d_call: TRBD2
cdr3_aa: CASSDAGLARETQYF
cdr3_nt: TGTGCCAGCAGCGATGCTGGACTAGCGAGGGAGACCCAGTACTTC

v_call: TRBV14
j_call: TRBJ2-4
clone_size: -
d_call: -
cdr3_aa: CASSRRGHSDIQYF
cdr3_nt: TGTGCCAGCAGCCGAAGGGGACATAGCGACATTCAGTACTTC

v_call: TRBV2
j_call: TRBJ2-3
clone_size: once
d_call: -
cdr3_aa: CATQGGKRIDTQYF
cdr3_nt: TGTGCCACCCAGGGGGGCAAGAGGATAGATACGCAGTATTTT

v_call: TRBV9
j_call: TRBJ1-3
clone_size: -
d_call: -
cdr3_aa: CASSVGGRAIGNTIYF
cdr3_nt: TGTGCCAGCAGCGTCGGGGGGAGAGCTATTGGAAACACCATATATTTT

v_call: TRBV24-1
j_call: TRBJ1-1
clone_size: -
d_call: TRBD1
cdr3_aa: CATSEATGGTTEAFF
cdr3_nt: TGTGCCACCAGTGAGGCGACAGGGGGCACCACTGAAGCTTTCTTT

v_call: TRBV19
j_call: TRBJ1-1
clone_size: -
d_call: -
cdr3_aa: CASSIEQNTEAFF
cdr3_nt: TGTGCCAGTAGTATAGAACAGAACACTGAAGCTTTCTTT

v_call: TRBV2
j_call: TRBJ2-1
clone_size: -
d_call: TRBD2
cdr3_aa: CASTAGAYNEQFF
cdr3_nt: TGTGCCAGCACCGCGGGGGCCTACAATGAGCAGTTCTTC

v_call: TRBV9
j_call: TRBJ1-2
clone_size: -
d_call: -
cdr3_aa: CASSGWPETNYGYTF
cdr3_nt: TGTGCCAGCAGCGGATGGCCAGAAACTAACTATGGCTACACCTTC

v_call: TRBV3-1/TRBV3-2
j_call: TRBJ2-1
clone_size: -
d_call: -
cdr3_aa: CASSQAGGSPYNEQFF
cdr3_nt: TGTGCCAGCAGCCAAGCTGGTGGGAGTCCCTACAATGAGCAGTTCTTC

v_call: TRBV10-3
j_call: TRBJ2-1
clone_size: -
d_call: TRBD2
cdr3_aa: CAISEGLAGDNEQFF
cdr3_nt: TGTGCCATCAGTGAGGGACTAGCGGGAGACAATGAGCAGTTCTTC

v_call: TRBV9
j_call: TRBJ2-3
clone_size: -
d_call: -
cdr3_aa: CASSPGLVGASTDTQYF
cdr3_nt: TGTGCCAGCAGCCCGGGCCTAGTTGGGGCTAGCACAGATACGCAGTATTTT

v_call: TRBV5-4
j_call: TRBJ2-1
clone_size: -
d_call: -
cdr3_aa: CASSSGTQAYNEQFF
cdr3_nt: TGTGCCAGCAGCTCCGGGACTCAGGCCTACAATGAGCAGTTCTTC